The clone carrying this T cell receptor beta chain was detected only a few times. Antigen specificity is unknown. Sample treatment: roughly 11-day PBMC culture with coronavirus spike peptide pools or control peptides (ViraFEST assay). Unexposed donor CD4+ T cells predated the COVID-19 pandemic, collected 2011-2018. Germline loops: CDR1 MNHNS, CDR2 SASEGT. Trimming took 8 bases from V and 6 from J, leaving 18 bases between them. This CDR3 has 14 residues. This entry is derived from a study of vaccination and CD4 T cells after COVID-19. Sequenced with the Oncomine TCR Beta short-read assay was DNA taken from cultured CD4+ T cells. From the PCR reads, TCRdb called clonotypes with MiXCR, one entry per CDR3 protein. Of about 7,200 distinct CDR3 sequences in the sample, around a third are singletons; the top ten hold 25% to 30%.

Specimen: CD4+ T cells from blood, cultured in vitro. This chain joins TRBV6-1 and TRBJ2-3, with D perhaps TRBD1 (6 bases). The receptor was isolated from a human donor in good health. CDR3 in amino acids: CASQGLQGSDTQYF. The CDR3 DNA sequence: TGTGCCAGCCAGGGGCTACAGGGTTCTGATACGCAGTATTTT.